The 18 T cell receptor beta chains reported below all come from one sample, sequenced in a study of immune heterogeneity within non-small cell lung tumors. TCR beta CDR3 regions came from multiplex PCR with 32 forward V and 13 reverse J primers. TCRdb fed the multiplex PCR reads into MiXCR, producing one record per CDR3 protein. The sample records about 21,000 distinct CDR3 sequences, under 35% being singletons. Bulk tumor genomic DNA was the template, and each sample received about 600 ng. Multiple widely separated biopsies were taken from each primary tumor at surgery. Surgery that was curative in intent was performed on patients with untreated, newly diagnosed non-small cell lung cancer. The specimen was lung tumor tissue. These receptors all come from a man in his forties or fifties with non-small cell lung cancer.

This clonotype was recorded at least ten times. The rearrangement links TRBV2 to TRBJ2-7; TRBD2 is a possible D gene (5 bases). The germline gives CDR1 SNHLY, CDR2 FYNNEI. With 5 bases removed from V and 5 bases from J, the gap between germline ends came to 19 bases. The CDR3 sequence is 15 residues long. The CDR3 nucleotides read TGTGCCAGCAGTCCTCGGGATCTTCCTAAGGACGAGCAGTACTTC. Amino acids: CASSPRDLPKDEQYF. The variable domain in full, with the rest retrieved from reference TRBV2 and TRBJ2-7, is EPEVTQTPSHQVTQMGQEVILRCVPISNHLYFYWYRQILGQKVEFLVSFYNNEISEKSEIFDDQFSVERPDGSNFTLKIRSTKLEDSAMYFCASSPRDLPKDEQYFGPGTRLTVT.

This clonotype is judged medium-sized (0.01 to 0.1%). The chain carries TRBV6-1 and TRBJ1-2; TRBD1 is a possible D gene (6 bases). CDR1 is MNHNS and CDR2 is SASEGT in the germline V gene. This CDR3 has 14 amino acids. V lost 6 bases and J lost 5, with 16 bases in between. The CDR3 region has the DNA TGTGCCAGCAGCCCTGCCGGACAGTCTTATGGCTACACCTTC. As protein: CASSPAGQSYGYTF.

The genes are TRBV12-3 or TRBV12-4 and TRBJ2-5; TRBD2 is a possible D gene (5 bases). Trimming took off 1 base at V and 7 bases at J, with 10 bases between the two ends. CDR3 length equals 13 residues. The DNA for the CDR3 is TGTGCCAGCAGTTTAGTCAGCGAGGGGACCCAGTACTTC. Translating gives CASSLVSEGTQYF.

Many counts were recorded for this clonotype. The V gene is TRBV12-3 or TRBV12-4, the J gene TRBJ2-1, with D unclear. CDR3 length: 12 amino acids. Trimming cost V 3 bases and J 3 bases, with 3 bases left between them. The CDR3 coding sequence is TGTGCCAGCAGTTTCAGCTACAATGAGCAGTTCTTC. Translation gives CASSFSYNEQFF.

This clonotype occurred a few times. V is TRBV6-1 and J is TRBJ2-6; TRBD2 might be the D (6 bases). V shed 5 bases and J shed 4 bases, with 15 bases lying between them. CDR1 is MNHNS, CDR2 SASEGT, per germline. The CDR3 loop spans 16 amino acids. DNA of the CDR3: TGTGCCAGCAGTCCACGGGGCGGGGCCGGGGCCAACGTCCTGACTTTC. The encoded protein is CASSPRGGAGANVLTF.

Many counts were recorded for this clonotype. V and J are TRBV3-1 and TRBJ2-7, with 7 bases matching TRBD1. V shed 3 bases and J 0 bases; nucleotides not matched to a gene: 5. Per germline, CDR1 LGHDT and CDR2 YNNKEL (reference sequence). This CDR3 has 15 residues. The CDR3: CASSQDRDSSYEQYF. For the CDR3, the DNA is TGTGCCAGCAGCCAGGACCGGGACAGCTCCTACGAGCAGTACTTC.

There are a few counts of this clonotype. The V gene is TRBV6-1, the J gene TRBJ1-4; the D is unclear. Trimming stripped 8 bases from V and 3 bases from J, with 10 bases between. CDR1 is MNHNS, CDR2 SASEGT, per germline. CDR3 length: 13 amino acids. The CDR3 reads CASLGSANEKLFF. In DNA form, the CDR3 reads TGTGCCAGCTTAGGATCGGCTAATGAAAAACTGTTTTTT.

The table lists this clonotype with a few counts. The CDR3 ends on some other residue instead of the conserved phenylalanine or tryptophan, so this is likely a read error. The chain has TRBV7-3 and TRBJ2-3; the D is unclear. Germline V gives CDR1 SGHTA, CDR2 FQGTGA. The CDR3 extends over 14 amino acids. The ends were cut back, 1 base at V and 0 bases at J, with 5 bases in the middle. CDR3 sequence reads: CASSLSRSTDTQYL. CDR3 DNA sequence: TGTGCCAGCAGCTTAAGTCGTAGCACAGATACGCAGTATCTT.

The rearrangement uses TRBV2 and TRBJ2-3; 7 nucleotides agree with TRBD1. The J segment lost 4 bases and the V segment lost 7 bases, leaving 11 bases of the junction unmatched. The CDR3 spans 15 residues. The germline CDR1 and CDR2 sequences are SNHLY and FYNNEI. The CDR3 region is CASIRDSGGPDTQYF. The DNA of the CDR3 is TGTGCCAGCATCCGGGACAGCGGTGGGCCAGATACGCAGTATTTT. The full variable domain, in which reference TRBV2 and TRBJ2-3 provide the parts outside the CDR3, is EPEVTQTPSHQVTQMGQEVILRCVPISNHLYFYWYRQILGQKVEFLVSFYNNEISEKSEIFDDQFSVERPDGSNFTLKIRSTKLEDSAMYFCASIRDSGGPDTQYFGPGTRLTVL.

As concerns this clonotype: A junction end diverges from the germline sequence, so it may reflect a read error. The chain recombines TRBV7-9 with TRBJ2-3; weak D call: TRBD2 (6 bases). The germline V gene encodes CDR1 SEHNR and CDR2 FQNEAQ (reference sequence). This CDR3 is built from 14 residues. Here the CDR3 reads CVSSFSGSTDTQYF. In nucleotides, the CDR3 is TGTGTCAGCAGCTTTAGCGGTAGCACAGATACGCAGTATTTT.

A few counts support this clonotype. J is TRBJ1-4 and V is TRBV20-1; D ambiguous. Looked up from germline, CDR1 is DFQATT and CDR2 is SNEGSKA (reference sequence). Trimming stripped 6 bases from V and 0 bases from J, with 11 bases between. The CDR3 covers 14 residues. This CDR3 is CSALWGTTNEKLFF. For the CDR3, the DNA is TGCAGTGCCCTGTGGGGAACAACTAATGAAAAACTGTTTTTT.

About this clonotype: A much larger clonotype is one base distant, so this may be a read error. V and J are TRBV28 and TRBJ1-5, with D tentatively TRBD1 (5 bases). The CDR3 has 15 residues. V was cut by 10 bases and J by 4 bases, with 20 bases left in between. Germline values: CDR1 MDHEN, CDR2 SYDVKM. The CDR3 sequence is CATRDGAMGNQPQHF. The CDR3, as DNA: TGTGCCACCAGGGACGGCGCGATGGGTAATCAGCCCCAGCATTTT.

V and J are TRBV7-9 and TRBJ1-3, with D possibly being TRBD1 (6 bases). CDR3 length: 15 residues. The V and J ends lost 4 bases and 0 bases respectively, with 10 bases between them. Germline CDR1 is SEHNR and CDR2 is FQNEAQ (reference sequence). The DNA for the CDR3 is TGTGCCAGCAGCTCCGGACAGCTCTCTGGAAACACCATATATTTT. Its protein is CASSSGQLSGNTIYF.

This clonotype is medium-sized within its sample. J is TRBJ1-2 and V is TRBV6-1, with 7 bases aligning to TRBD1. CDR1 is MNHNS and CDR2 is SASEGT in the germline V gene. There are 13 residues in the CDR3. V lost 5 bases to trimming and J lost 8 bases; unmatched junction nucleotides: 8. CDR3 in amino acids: CASSSGQGEGYTF. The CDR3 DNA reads TGTGCCAGCAGTTCAGGGCAGGGGGAGGGCTACACCTTC.

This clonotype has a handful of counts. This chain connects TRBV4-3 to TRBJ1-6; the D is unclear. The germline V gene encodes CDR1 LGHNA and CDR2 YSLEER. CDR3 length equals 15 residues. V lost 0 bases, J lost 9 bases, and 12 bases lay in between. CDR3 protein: CASSQDRRSGSPLHF. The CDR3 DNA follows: TGCGCCAGCAGCCAAGATCGGAGGTCAGGTTCACCCCTCCACTTT.

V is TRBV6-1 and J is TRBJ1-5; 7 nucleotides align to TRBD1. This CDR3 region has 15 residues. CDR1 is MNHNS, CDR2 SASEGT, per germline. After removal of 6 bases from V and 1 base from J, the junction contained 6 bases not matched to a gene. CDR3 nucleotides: TGTGCCAGCAGATCCGACAGGGTCAGCAATCAGCCCCAGCATTTT. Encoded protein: CASRSDRVSNQPQHF.

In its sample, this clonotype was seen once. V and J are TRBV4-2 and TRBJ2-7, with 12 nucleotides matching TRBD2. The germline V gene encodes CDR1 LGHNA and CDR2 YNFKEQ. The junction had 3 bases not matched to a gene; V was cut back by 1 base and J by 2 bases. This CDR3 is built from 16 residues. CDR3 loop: CASSQGTSGEAYEQYF. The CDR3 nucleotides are TGTGCCAGCAGCCAAGGGACTAGCGGGGAAGCCTACGAGCAGTACTTC.

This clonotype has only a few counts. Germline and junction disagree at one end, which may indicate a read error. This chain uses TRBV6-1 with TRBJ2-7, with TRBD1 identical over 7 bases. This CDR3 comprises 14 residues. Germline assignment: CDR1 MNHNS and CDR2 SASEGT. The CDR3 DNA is TGTGTCAGCAGCAGGGACAGCTCCTCCTACGAGCAGTACTTC. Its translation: CVSSRDSSSYEQYF.